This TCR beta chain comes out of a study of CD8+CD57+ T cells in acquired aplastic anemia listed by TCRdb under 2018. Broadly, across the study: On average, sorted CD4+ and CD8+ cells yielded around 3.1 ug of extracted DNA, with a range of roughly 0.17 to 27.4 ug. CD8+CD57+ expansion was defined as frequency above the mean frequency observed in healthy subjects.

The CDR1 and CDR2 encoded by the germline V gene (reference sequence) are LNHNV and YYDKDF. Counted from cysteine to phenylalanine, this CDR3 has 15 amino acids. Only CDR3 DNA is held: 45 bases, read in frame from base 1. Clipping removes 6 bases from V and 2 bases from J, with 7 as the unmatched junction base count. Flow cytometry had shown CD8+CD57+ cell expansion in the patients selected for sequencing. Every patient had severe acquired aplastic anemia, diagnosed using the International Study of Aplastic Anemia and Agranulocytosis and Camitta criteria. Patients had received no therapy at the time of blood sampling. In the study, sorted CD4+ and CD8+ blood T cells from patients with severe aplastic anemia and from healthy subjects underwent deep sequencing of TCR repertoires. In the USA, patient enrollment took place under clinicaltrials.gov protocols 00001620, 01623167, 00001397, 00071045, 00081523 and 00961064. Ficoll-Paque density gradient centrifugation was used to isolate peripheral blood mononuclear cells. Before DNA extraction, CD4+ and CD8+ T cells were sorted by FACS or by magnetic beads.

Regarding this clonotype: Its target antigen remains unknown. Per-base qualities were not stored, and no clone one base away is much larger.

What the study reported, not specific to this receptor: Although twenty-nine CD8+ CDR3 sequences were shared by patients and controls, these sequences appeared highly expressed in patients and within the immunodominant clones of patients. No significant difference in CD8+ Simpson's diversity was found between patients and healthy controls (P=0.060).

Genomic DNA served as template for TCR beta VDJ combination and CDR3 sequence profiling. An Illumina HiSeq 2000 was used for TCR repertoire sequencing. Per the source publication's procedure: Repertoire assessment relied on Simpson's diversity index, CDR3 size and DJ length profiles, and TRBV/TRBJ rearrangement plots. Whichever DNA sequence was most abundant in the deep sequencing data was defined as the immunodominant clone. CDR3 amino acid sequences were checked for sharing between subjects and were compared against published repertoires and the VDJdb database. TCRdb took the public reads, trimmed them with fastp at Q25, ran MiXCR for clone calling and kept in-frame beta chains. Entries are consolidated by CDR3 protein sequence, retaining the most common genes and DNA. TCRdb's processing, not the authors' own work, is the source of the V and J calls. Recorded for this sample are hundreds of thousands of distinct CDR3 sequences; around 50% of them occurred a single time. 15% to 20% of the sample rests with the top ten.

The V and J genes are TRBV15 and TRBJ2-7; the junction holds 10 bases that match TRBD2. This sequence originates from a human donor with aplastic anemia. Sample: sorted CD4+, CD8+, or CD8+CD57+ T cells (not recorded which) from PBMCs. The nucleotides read TGTGCCACCAGGGCCTCTAGCGGGGGTACCTACGAGCAGTACTTC. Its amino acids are CATRASSGGTYEQYF.